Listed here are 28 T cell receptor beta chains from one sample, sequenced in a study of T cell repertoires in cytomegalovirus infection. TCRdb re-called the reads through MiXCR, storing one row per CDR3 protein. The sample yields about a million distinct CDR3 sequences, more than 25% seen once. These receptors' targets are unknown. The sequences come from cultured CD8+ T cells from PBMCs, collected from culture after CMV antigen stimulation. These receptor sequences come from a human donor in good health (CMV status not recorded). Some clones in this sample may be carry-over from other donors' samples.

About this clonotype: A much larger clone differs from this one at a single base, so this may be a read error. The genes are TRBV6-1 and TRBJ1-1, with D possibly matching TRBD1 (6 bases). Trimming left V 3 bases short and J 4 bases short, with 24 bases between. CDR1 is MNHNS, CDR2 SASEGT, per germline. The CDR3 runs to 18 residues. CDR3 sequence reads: CASSDGGGSGTWFTEAFF. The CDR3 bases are TGTGCCAGCAGTGACGGAGGTGGTAGCGGGACATGGTTCACTGAAGCTTTCTTT.

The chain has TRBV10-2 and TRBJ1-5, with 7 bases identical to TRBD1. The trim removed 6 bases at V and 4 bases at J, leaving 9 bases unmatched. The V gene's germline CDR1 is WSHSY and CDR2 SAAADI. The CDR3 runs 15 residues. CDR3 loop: CASRPGQAINQPQHF. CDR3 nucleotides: TGCGCCAGCAGGCCCGGACAGGCTATTAATCAGCCCCAGCATTTT.

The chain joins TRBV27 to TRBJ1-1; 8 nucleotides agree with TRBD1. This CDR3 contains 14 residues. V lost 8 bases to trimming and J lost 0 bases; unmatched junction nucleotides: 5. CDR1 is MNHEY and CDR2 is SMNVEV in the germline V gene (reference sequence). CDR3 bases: TGTGCCAGCCAGACAGGGGTTTTGAACACTGAAGCTTTCTTT. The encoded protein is CASQTGVLNTEAFF.

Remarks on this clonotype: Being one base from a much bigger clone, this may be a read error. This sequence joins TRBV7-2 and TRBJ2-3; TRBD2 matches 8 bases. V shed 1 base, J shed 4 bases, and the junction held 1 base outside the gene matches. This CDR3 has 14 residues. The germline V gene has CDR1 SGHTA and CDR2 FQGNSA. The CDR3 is CASSLETSADTQYF. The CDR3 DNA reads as TGTGCCAGCAGCTTAGAGACTAGCGCAGATACGCAGTATTTT. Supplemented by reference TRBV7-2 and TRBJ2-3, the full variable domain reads GAGVSQSPSNKVTEKGKDVELRCDPISGHTALYWYRQSLGQGLEFLIYFQGNSAPDKSGLPSDRFSAERTGGSVSTLTIQRTQQEDSAVYLCASSLETSADTQYFGPGTRLTVL.

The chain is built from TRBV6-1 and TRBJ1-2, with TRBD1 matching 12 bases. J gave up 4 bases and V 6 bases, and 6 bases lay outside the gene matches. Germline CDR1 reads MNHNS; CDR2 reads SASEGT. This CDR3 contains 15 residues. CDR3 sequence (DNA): TGTGCCAGCAGGCCGGGACAGGGGGCGAGCTATGGCTACACCTTC. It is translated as CASRPGQGASYGYTF.

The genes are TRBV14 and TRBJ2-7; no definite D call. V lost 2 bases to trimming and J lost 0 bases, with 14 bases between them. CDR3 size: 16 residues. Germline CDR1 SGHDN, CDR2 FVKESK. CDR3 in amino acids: CASSQKGSRISYEQYF. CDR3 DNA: TGTGCCAGCAGCCAAAAGGGATCCAGGATCTCCTACGAGCAGTACTTC.

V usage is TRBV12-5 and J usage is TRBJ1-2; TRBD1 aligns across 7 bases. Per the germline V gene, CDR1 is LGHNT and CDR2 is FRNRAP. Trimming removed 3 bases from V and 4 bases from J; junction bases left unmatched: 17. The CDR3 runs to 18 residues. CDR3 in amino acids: CASGFPYPPAGTVYGYTF. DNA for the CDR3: TGTGCTAGTGGTTTCCCCTATCCGCCCGCCGGGACAGTCTATGGCTACACCTTC.

This CDR3 is CASHPGTGELFF. In DNA form, the CDR3 reads TGCGCCAGCCATCCGGGCACCGGGGAGCTGTTTTTT. This rearrangement joins TRBV4-1 to TRBJ2-2; D is ambiguous. The CDR3 contains 12 residues. Deletions cut 8 bases from V and 4 bases from J, with 8 bases between. CDR1 is MGHRA, CDR2 YSYEKL, per germline.

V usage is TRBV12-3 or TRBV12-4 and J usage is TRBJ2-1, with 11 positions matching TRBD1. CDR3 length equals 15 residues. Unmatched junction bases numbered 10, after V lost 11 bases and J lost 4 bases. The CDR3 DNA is TGTGCCGCCACGAGGTGGGACAGGGGGTACAATGAGCAGTTCTTC. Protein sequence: CAATRWDRGYNEQFF.

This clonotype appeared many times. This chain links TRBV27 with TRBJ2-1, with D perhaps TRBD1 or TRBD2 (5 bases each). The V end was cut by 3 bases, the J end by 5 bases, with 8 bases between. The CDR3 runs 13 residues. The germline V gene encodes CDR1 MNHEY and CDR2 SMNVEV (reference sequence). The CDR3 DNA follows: TGTGCCAGCAGTTTCGGGACCAACAATGAGCAGTTCTTC. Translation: CASSFGTNNEQFF.

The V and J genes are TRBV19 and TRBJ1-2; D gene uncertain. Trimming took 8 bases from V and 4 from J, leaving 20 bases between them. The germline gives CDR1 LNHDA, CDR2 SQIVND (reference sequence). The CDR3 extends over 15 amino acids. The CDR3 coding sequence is TGTGCCAGTGGGGAGGCGACCGGCGGGCCCTATGGCTACACCTTC. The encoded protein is CASGEATGGPYGYTF.

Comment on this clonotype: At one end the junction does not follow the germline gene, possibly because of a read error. CDR3 sequence reads: CVSSPITVVTEAFF. In nucleotides, the CDR3 is TGTGTCAGCAGCCCGATCACTGTAGTCACTGAAGCTTTCTTT. The chain joins TRBV7-9 to TRBJ1-1; no clear D. The length of the CDR3 is 14 residues. CDR1 and CDR2 from the germline V gene are SEHNR and FQNEAQ (reference sequence). The complete variable domain, with remaining parts taken from reference TRBV7-9 and TRBJ1-1, reads DTGVSQNPRHKITKRGQNVTFRCDPISEHNRLYWYRQTLGQGPEFLTYFQNEAQLEKSRLLSDRFSAERPKGSFSTLEIQRTEQGDSAMYLCVSSPITVVTEAFFGQGTRLTVV.

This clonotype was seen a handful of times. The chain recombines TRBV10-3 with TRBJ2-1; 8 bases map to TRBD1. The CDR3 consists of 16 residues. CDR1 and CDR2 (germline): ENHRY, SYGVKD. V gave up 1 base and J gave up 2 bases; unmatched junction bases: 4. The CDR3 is CAISEYRQGPYNEQFF. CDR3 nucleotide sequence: TGTGCCATCAGTGAGTATCGACAGGGGCCCTACAATGAGCAGTTCTTC.

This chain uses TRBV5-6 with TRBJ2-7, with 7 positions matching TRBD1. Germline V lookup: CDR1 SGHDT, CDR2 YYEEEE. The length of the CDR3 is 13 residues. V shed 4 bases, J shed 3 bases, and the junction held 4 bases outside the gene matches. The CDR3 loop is CASSRGTDYEQYV. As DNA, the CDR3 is TGTGCCAGCAGCCGTGGGACAGACTACGAGCAGTACGTC.

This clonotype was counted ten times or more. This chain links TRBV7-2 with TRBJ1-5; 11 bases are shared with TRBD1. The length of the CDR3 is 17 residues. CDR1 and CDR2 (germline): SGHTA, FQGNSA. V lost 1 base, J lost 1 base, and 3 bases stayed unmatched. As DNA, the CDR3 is TGTGCCAGCAGCTTAGGGACAGGGGGCTGGAGCAATCAGCCCCAGCATTTT. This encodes CASSLGTGGWSNQPQHF.

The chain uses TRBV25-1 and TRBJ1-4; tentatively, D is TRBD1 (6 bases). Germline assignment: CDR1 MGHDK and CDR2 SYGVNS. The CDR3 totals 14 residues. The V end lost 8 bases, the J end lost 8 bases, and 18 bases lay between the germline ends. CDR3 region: CASLSGTWTEKLFF. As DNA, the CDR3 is TGTGCCAGCCTTTCCGGGACATGGACCGAAAAACTGTTTTTT.

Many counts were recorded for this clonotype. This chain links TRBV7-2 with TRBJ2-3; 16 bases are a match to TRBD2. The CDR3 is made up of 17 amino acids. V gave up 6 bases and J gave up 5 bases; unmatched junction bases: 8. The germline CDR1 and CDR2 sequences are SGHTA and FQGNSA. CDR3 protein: CASRTGTSGGVLDTQYF. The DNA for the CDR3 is TGTGCCAGCAGGACCGGGACTAGCGGGGGGGTTTTAGATACGCAGTATTTT.

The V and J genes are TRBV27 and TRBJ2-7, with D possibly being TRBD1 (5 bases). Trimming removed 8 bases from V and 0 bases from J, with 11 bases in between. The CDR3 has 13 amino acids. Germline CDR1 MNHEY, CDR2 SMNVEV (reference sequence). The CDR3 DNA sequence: TGTGCCAGCCTGGGGCCACCCTCCTACGAGCAGTACGTC. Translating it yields CASLGPPSYEQYV.

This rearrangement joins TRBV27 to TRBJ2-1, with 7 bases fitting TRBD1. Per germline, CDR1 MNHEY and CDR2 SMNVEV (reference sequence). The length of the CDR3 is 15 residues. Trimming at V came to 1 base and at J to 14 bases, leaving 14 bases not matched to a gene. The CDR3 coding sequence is TGTGCCAGCAGTTTATTCCGGGACAGCAGGGGCACGGAGTTCTTC. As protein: CASSLFRDSRGTEFF.

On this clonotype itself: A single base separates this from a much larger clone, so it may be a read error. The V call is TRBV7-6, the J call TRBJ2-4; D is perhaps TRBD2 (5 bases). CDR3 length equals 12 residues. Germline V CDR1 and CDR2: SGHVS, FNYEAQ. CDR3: CAGSHETGIQYF. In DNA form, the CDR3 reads TGTGCCGGCAGCCACGAGACGGGAATTCAGTACTTC.

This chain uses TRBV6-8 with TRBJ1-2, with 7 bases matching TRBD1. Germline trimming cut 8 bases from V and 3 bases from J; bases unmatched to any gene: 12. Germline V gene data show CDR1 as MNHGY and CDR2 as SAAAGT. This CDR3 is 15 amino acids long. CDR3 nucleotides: TGTGCCAGCCATCTTAACCCCGACAGGGACTATGGCTACACCTTC. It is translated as CASHLNPDRDYGYTF.

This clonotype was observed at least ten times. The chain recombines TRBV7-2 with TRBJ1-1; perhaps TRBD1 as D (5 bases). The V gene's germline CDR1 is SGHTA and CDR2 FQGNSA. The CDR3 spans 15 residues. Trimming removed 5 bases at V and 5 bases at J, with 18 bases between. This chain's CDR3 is CASSTGLPRGTEAFF. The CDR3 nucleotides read TGTGCCAGCAGCACGGGACTCCCGCGGGGGACTGAAGCTTTCTTT.

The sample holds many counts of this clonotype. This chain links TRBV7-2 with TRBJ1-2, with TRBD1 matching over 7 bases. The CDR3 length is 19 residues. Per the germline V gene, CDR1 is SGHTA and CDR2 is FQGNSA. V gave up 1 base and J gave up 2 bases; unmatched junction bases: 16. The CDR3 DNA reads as TGTGCCAGCAGCTTAGATGTTGGGAACCTGCCGGGACAGAACTATGGCTACACCTTC. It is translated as CASSLDVGNLPGQNYGYTF.

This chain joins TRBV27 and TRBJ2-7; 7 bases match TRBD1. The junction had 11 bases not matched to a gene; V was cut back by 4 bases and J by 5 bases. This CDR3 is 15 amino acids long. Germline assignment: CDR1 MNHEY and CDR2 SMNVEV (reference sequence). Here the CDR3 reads CASSSPGQDANEQYF. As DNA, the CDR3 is TGTGCCAGCAGTTCCCCCGGACAGGATGCGAACGAGCAGTACTTC.

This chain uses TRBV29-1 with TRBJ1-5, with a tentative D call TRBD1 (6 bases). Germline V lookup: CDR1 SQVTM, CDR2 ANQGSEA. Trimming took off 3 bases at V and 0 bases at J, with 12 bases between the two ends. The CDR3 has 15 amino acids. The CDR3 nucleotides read TGCAGCGTTGAGTCAGCAGGGGATAGCAATCAGCCCCAGCATTTT. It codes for CSVESAGDSNQPQHF.

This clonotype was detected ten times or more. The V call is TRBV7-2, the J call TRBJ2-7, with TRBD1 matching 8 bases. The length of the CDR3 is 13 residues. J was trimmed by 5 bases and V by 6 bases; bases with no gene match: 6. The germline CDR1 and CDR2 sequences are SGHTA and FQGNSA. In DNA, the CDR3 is TGTGCCAGCAGTTTACAGGGGGATGACGAGCAGTACTTC. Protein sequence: CASSLQGDDEQYF.

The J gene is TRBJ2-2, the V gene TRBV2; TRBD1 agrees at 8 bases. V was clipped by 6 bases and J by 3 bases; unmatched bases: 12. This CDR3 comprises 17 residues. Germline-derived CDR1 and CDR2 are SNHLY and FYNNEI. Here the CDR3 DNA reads TGTGCCAGCAGAAGCGTATGGGACAGGACCTACACCGGGGAGCTGTTTTTT. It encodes CASRSVWDRTYTGELFF.

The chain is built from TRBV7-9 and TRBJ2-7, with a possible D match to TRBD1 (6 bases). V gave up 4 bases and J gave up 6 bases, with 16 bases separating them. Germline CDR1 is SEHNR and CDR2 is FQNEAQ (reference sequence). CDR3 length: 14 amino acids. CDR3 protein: CASSSTPGAGEQYF. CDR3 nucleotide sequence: TGTGCCAGCAGCTCCACCCCAGGGGCCGGCGAGCAGTACTTC.